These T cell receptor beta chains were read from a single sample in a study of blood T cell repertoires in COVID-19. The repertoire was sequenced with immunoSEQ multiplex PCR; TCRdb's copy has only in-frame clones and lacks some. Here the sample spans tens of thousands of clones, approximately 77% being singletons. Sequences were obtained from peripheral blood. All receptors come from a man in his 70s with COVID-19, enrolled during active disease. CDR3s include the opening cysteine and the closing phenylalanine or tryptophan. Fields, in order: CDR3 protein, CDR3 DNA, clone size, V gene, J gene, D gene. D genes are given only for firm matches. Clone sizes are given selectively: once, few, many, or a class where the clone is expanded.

cdr3_aa: CARNRDRGNYGYTF
cdr3_nt: TGTGCCAGGAATAGGGACAGGGGAAACTATGGCTACACCTTC
clone_size: .
v_call: TRBV2
j_call: TRBJ1-2
d_call: TRBD1

cdr3_aa: CASSLVGSDQPQHF
cdr3_nt: TGTGCCAGCAGCTTGGTAGGGAGCGATCAGCCCCAGCATTTT
clone_size: .
v_call: TRBV5-6
j_call: TRBJ1-5
d_call: .

cdr3_aa: CAAGPGLNRGNTQYF
cdr3_nt: TGTGCCGCGGGACCTGGACTCAATCGGGGAAATACGCAGTATTTT
clone_size: once
v_call: TRBV15
j_call: TRBJ2-3
d_call: .

cdr3_aa: CASSQEEQGPGNTIYF
cdr3_nt: TGCGCCAGCAGCCAAGAGGAGCAGGGCCCTGGAAACACCATATATTTT
clone_size: .
v_call: TRBV4-1
j_call: TRBJ1-3
d_call: .

cdr3_aa: CASSLQGQGVDTQYF
cdr3_nt: TGCGCCAGCAGCCTTCAGGGACAGGGAGTAGATACGCAGTATTTT
clone_size: .
v_call: TRBV4-1
j_call: TRBJ2-3
d_call: TRBD1

cdr3_aa: CASSQDSTGSQPQHF
cdr3_nt: TGTGCCAGCAGCCAAGATAGCACAGGGAGTCAGCCCCAGCATTTT
clone_size: .
v_call: TRBV3-1/TRBV3-2
j_call: TRBJ1-5
d_call: .

cdr3_aa: CASSALDRVPNIQYF
cdr3_nt: TGTGCCAGCAGCGCTTTAGACAGGGTACCAAACATTCAGTACTTC
clone_size: .
v_call: TRBV9
j_call: TRBJ2-4
d_call: TRBD1

cdr3_aa: CASSPRLLTQHF
cdr3_nt: TGTGCCAGCAGTCCGCGCCTTCTGACCCAGCATTTT
clone_size: .
v_call: TRBV28
j_call: TRBJ1-5
d_call: .

cdr3_aa: CASSRPGTGIDEAFF
cdr3_nt: TGTGCCAGCAGCCGTCCCGGGACAGGGATTGATGAAGCTTTCTTT
clone_size: .
v_call: TRBV6-2/TRBV6-3
j_call: TRBJ1-1
d_call: TRBD1

cdr3_aa: CASSPSVSYEQYF
cdr3_nt: TGCGCCAGCAGCCCGAGCGTTTCCTACGAGCAGTACTTC
clone_size: .
v_call: TRBV5-1
j_call: TRBJ2-7
d_call: .

cdr3_aa: CASSPEDRSLRYEQYF
cdr3_nt: TGTGCCAGCTCACCAGAGGACAGGTCCCTCCGGTACGAGCAGTACTTC
clone_size: .
v_call: TRBV18
j_call: TRBJ2-7
d_call: TRBD1

cdr3_aa: CASSQIGLAGDYDKNIQYF
cdr3_nt: TGCGCCAGCAGCCAAATTGGGCTAGCGGGAGATTATGACAAAAACATTCAGTACTTC
clone_size: few
v_call: TRBV4-3
j_call: TRBJ2-4
d_call: TRBD2

cdr3_aa: CAWRGGPFTEAFF
cdr3_nt: TGTGCCTGGAGGGGGGGGCCGTTCACTGAAGCTTTCTTT
clone_size: .
v_call: TRBV30
j_call: TRBJ1-1
d_call: .

cdr3_aa: CASSGQNSGRAFGFNEQFF
cdr3_nt: TGTGCCAGCAGTGGGCAGAATAGCGGGAGGGCCTTTGGATTCAATGAGCAGTTCTTC
clone_size: few
v_call: TRBV2
j_call: TRBJ2-1
d_call: TRBD2

cdr3_aa: CSVHKRQGGYGYTF
cdr3_nt: TGCAGCGTTCATAAACGCCAGGGTGGATATGGCTACACCTTC
clone_size: .
v_call: TRBV29-1
j_call: TRBJ1-2
d_call: .

cdr3_aa: CASSLVGEVYNEQFF
cdr3_nt: TGCGCCAGCAGCTTGGTTGGGGAGGTGTACAATGAGCAGTTCTTC
clone_size: .
v_call: TRBV5-1
j_call: TRBJ2-1
d_call: .

cdr3_aa: CASSPGLAGYNEQFF
cdr3_nt: TGTGCCAGCTCACCCGGACTAGCGGGTTACAATGAGCAGTTCTTC
clone_size: .
v_call: TRBV18
j_call: TRBJ2-1
d_call: TRBD2

cdr3_aa: CASSGTTPPEQYF
cdr3_nt: TGTGCCAGCAGCGGGACTACCCCGCCCGAGCAGTACTTC
clone_size: .
v_call: TRBV7-2
j_call: TRBJ2-7
d_call: TRBD2

cdr3_aa: CASRKQGGGNEKLFF
cdr3_nt: TGTGCCAGCAGGAAACAAGGTGGGGGGAATGAAAAACTGTTTTTT
clone_size: .
v_call: TRBV28
j_call: TRBJ1-4
d_call: .

cdr3_aa: CASSQPGQGFYEQYF
cdr3_nt: TGCGCCAGCAGCCAACCGGGACAGGGGTTCTACGAGCAGTACTTC
clone_size: .
v_call: TRBV4-3
j_call: TRBJ2-7
d_call: TRBD1

cdr3_aa: CASSQGGEDFGTGIYGYTF
cdr3_nt: TGCGCCAGCAGCCAAGGGGGGGAAGATTTCGGGACAGGGATCTATGGCTACACCTTC
clone_size: .
v_call: TRBV4-1
j_call: TRBJ1-2
d_call: TRBD1

cdr3_aa: CASRVDSEAFF
cdr3_nt: TGTGCCAGCAGAGTTGACAGCGAAGCTTTCTTT
clone_size: .
v_call: TRBV2
j_call: TRBJ1-1
d_call: .

cdr3_aa: CASSLTLAGYNEQFF
cdr3_nt: TGTGCCAGCAGCTTAACACTAGCGGGCTACAATGAGCAGTTCTTC
clone_size: .
v_call: TRBV7-3
j_call: TRBJ2-1
d_call: TRBD2

cdr3_aa: CASKGAIGTDGYTF
cdr3_nt: TGCGCCAGCAAGGGGGCCATCGGGACTGATGGCTACACCTTC
clone_size: .
v_call: TRBV5-1
j_call: TRBJ1-2
d_call: TRBD1

cdr3_aa: CATSDPSEPNYGYTF
cdr3_nt: TGTGCCACCAGTGACCCGTCGGAGCCTAACTATGGCTACACCTTC
clone_size: .
v_call: TRBV24-1
j_call: TRBJ1-2
d_call: .